These 20 T cell receptor beta chains share one sample of origin, sequenced in a study of cytotoxic CD8 clonotypes in ibrutinib-treated CLL. The assay was immunoSEQ multiplex PCR, and TCRdb's table has in-frame clones only and misses some. Among roughly 54,000 clones, about 57% were seen once, and the ten largest hold less than 30%. The material sequenced was PBMCs, taken after 24 months of ibrutinib treatment. The receptors were sampled from a human donor with chronic lymphocytic leukemia.

The CDR3 reads CASTGGSADTIYF. The CDR3 DNA is TGTGCCAGCACTGGGGGGTCCGCGGACACCATATATTTT. This chain links TRBV7-9 with TRBJ1-3; possibly TRBD1 for D (5 bases). The V end lost 7 bases, the J end lost 8 bases, and 15 bases lay between the germline ends. The CDR3 is made up of 13 amino acids. The germline gives CDR1 SEHNR, CDR2 FQNEAQ (reference sequence). Full variable domain (remainder filled in from reference TRBV7-9 and TRBJ1-3): DTGVSQNPRHKITKRGQNVTFRCDPISEHNRLYWYRQTLGQGPEFLTYFQNEAQLEKSRLLSDRFSAERPKGSFSTLEIQRTEQGDSAMYLCASTGGSADTIYFGEGSWLTVV.

This rearrangement joins TRBV7-2 to TRBJ2-1, with 9 nucleotides matching TRBD2. The V gene end was trimmed by 2 bases and the J gene end by 4 bases; junction bases not matched to a gene: 3. The CDR3 runs 15 residues. CDR1 is SGHTA and CDR2 is FQGNSA in the germline V gene. The CDR3 DNA reads as TGTGCCAGCAGCTTACTAGCGGGGACTTACAATGAGCAGTTCTTC. Protein sequence: CASSLLAGTYNEQFF.

V is TRBV27 and J is TRBJ2-5; D is perhaps TRBD1 (5 bases). Germline values: CDR1 MNHEY, CDR2 SMNVEV (reference sequence). The V end lost 5 bases, the J end lost 0 bases, and 16 bases lay between the germline ends. CDR3 size: 16 residues. The CDR3 region has the DNA TGTGCCAGCAGTCCCCGGGCAGGGAAGTACCAAGAGACCCAGTACTTC. Translated, it gives CASSPRAGKYQETQYF.

The CDR3: CSAVPVTGELFF. In DNA form, the CDR3 reads TGCAGCGCCGTCCCAGTCACCGGGGAGCTGTTTTTT. The V call is TRBV29-1, the J call TRBJ2-2; no clear D gene. The CDR3 totals 12 residues. CDR1 SQVTM and CDR2 ANQGSEA come from the germline V gene. The V end lost 7 bases, the J end lost 4 bases, and 10 bases lay between the germline ends.

This clone was detected only a few times. This rearrangement joins TRBV6-5 to TRBJ2-3, with 8 bases aligning to TRBD1. The CDR3 extends over 14 amino acids. J lost 3 bases, V lost 5 bases, and 4 bases had no gene match. In germline, CDR1 is MNHEY, CDR2 SVGAGI. The chain's CDR3 is CASSHGTGTDTQYF. CDR3 coding DNA: TGTGCCAGCAGTCACGGGACAGGAACAGATACGCAGTATTTT.

This chain links TRBV7-6 with TRBJ2-5; no firm D call. Trimming removed 7 bases at V and 4 bases at J, with 13 bases between. The CDR3 is 13 residues long. Germline V gene data show CDR1 as SGHVS and CDR2 as FNYEAQ. CDR3 residues: CASKLRDRETQYF. For the CDR3, the DNA is TGTGCCAGCAAGCTTAGGGATCGAGAGACCCAGTACTTC.

This clone occurred a few times. V usage is TRBV19 and J usage is TRBJ1-6; D uncertain. Between the trimmed V and J ends, which lost 6 bases and 3 bases, there was a span of 12 bases. CDR3 length equals 15 residues. Germline V CDR1 and CDR2: LNHDA, SQIVND (reference sequence). CDR3 amino acids: CASRDFGLYNSPLHF. In nucleotides, the CDR3 is TGTGCCAGTAGGGACTTTGGACTCTATAATTCACCCCTCCACTTT.

This clone has only a few counts. The chain has TRBV10-1 and TRBJ2-1, with D possibly being TRBD2 (7 bases). Per the germline V gene, CDR1 is WNHNN and CDR2 is SYGVQD (reference sequence). The CDR3 has 16 residues. The V end was cut by 4 bases, the J end by 2 bases, with 15 bases between. The CDR3 DNA follows: TGCGCCAGCAGTGGAAATTTGCGGGGGCCCTACAATGAGCAGTTCTTC. Translated, it gives CASSGNLRGPYNEQFF.

CDR3 protein: CASSLRQGSNQPQHF. In DNA, the CDR3 is TGTGCCAGCAGTTTGCGACAGGGAAGCAATCAGCCCCAGCATTTT. The chain has TRBV6-1 and TRBJ1-5; the match to TRBD1 covers 7 bases. Germline CDR1 and CDR2: MNHNS and SASEGT. Losses at the gene ends were 5 bases for V and 1 base for J; bases not matched to a gene: 5. This CDR3 is built from 15 residues.

Only a few counts were recorded for this clone. The chain carries TRBV14 and TRBJ2-2, with D possibly being TRBD2 (5 bases). CDR1 is SGHDN, CDR2 FVKESK, per germline. This CDR3 has 13 residues. Trimming stripped 8 bases from V and 3 bases from J, with 10 bases between. The CDR3 loop is CASFRGYTGELFF. Written as DNA, the CDR3 is TGTGCCAGCTTCCGCGGGTACACCGGGGAGCTGTTTTTT.

The rearrangement uses TRBV10-3 and TRBJ1-5; 9 nucleotides line up with TRBD1. J gave up 3 bases and V 10 bases, and 16 bases lay outside the gene matches. This CDR3 is 17 amino acids long. Germline assignment: CDR1 ENHRY and CDR2 SYGVKD. The CDR3 DNA reads as TGTGCCACCGGAAGTCTGCCCGGGACAGGGAACAATCAGCCCCAGCATTTT. Encoded protein: CATGSLPGTGNNQPQHF.

The rearrangement joins TRBV6-1 to TRBJ1-5; no clear D. Germline V gene data show CDR1 as MNHNS and CDR2 as SASEGT. V lost 2 bases and J 6 bases, leaving 20 bases between the germline ends. This CDR3 region has 17 residues. The CDR3 nucleotides are TGTGCCAGCAGTGAACTAGATGGCCTCCCTAGGGTTCAGCCCCAGCATTTT. It is translated as CASSELDGLPRVQPQHF.

The chain uses TRBV5-4 and TRBJ2-2; D might be TRBD1 (9 bases). Germline V lookup: CDR1 SGHNT, CDR2 YYREEE (reference sequence). Deletions cut 4 bases from V and 3 bases from J, with 16 bases between. This CDR3 is 16 amino acids long. CDR3 sequence (DNA): TGTGCCAGCAGCCGGGGGGGACAGGGTCACACCGGGGAGCTGTTTTTT. Residues: CASSRGGQGHTGELFF.

The rearrangement links TRBV2 to TRBJ1-2; no clear D gene. Germline V gene sequence: CDR1 SNHLY, CDR2 FYNNEI. The V and J ends lost 4 bases and 0 bases respectively, with 3 bases between them. This CDR3 comprises 12 residues. This CDR3 is CASSVTNYGYTF. CDR3 DNA sequence: TGTGCCAGCAGTGTAACTAACTATGGCTACACCTTC.

The chain recombines TRBV4-1 with TRBJ1-5, with D perhaps TRBD1 (5 bases). This CDR3 is 15 amino acids long. Trimming took off 3 bases at V and 4 bases at J, with 13 bases between the two ends. The germline V gene has CDR1 MGHRA and CDR2 YSYEKL. The CDR3 sequence: CASSQTGTENQPQHF. CDR3 coding DNA: TGCGCCAGCAGCCAGACCGGGACCGAGAATCAGCCCCAGCATTTT.

In its sample, this clone was seen once. The rearrangement uses TRBV5-6 and TRBJ2-3; TRBD1 might be the D (6 bases). The CDR3 runs 14 residues. Germline lookup yields CDR1 SGHDT and CDR2 YYEEEE. V was pared by 0 bases and J by 4 bases, with 9 bases between. CDR3 amino acids: CASSLASGADTQYF. The CDR3 region has the DNA TGTGCCAGCAGCTTGGCGTCAGGGGCAGATACGCAGTATTTT.

The gene calls are TRBV6-1 and TRBJ2-2; D gene unclear. Germline assignment: CDR1 MNHNS and CDR2 SASEGT. V lost 9 bases and J lost 3, with 14 bases in between. This CDR3 region has 14 residues. The CDR3: CASRPRVYTGELFF. The CDR3 DNA reads TGTGCCAGTCGCCCGCGCGTTTACACCGGGGAGCTGTTTTTT.

The chain joins TRBV29-1 to TRBJ2-2; TRBD1 is a possible D gene (6 bases). Germline values: CDR1 SQVTM, CDR2 ANQGSEA. The CDR3 spans 12 residues. V gave up 7 bases and J gave up 4 bases, with 10 bases separating them. CDR3 coding DNA: TGCAGCGCTGAGGGGGTCACCGGGGAGCTGTTTTTT. Residues: CSAEGVTGELFF.

The chain uses TRBV6-4 and TRBJ2-3, with 8 bases fitting TRBD2. Trimming at V came to 4 bases and at J to 2 bases, leaving 8 bases not matched to a gene. There are 16 residues in the CDR3. Germline CDR1 is MRHNA and CDR2 is SNTAGT. CDR3 protein: CASSVGFSGDTDTQYF. The CDR3 DNA reads as TGTGCCAGCAGTGTCGGGTTTAGCGGGGACACAGATACGCAGTATTTT.

This clone was found many times. This chain connects TRBV4-2 to TRBJ1-5, with D possibly being TRBD1 (6 bases). Trimming took 1 base from V and 5 from J, leaving 12 bases between them. This CDR3 region has 15 residues. Germline V CDR1 and CDR2: LGHNA, YNFKEQ. CDR3 sequence reads: CASSQGQGPDQPQHF. In DNA form, the CDR3 reads TGTGCCAGCAGCCAAGGTCAGGGGCCCGATCAGCCCCAGCATTTT.